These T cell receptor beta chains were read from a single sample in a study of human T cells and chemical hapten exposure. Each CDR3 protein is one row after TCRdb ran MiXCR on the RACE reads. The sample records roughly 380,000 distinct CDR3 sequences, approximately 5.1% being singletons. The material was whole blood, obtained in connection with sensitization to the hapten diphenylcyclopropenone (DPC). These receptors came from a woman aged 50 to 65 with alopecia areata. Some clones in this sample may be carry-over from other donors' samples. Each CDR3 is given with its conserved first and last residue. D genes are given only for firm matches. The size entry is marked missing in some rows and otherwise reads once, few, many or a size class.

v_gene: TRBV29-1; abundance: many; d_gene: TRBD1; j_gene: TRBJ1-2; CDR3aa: CSVGGGQGYGYTF; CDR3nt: TGCAGCGTTGGAGGCGGACAGGGCTATGGCTACACCTTC
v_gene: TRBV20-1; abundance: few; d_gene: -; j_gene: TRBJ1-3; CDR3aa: CSARVIRAGNTIYF; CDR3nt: TGCAGTGCTAGAGTGATTAGGGCTGGAAACACCATATATTTT
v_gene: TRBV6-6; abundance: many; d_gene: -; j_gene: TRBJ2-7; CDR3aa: CASSYGAGLSYEQYF; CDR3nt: TGTGCCAGCAGTTATGGCGCGGGGTTGTCCTACGAGCAGTACTTC
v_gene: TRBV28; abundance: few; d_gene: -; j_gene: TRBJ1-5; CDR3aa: CASSLMTGPNQPQHF; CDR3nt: TGTGCCAGCAGTTTAATGACAGGCCCCAATCAGCCCCAGCATTTT
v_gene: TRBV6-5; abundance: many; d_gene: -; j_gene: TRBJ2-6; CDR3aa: CASSTGTGANVLTF; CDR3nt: TGTGCCAGCAGTACAGGGACTGGGGCCAACGTCCTGACTTTC
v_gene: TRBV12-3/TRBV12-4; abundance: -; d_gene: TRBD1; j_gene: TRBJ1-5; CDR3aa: CASRPDRAHNQPQHF; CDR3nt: TGTGCCAGCAGGCCGGACAGGGCCCACAATCAGCCCCAGCATTTT
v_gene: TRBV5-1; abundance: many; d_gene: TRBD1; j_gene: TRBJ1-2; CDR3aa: CASSQGTGGGHGYTF; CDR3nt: TGCGCCAGCAGCCAAGGGACAGGGGGCGGCCATGGCTACACCTTC
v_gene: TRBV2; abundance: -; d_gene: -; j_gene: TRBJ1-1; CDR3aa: CASSGDTNTEAFF; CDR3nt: TGTGCCAGCAGTGGGGACACGAACACTGAAGCTTTCTTT
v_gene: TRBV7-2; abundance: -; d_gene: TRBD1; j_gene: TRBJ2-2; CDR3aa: CASSLEQGALGELFF; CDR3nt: TGTGCCAGCAGCTTAGAGCAGGGGGCACTGGGGGAGCTGTTTTTT
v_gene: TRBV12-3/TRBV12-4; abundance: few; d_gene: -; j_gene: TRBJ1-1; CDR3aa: CASSWGDEAFF; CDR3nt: TGTGCCAGCAGTTGGGGGGATGAAGCTTTCTTT
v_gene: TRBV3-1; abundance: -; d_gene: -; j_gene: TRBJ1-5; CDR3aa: CASSLGMQLGQPQHF; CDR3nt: TGTGCCAGCAGCTTGGGAATGCAATTGGGACAGCCCCAGCATTTT
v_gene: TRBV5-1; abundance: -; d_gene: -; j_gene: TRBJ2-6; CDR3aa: CASSSTGSKGANVLTF; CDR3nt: TGCGCCAGCAGCTCGACAGGTTCTAAGGGGGCCAACGTCCTGACTTTC
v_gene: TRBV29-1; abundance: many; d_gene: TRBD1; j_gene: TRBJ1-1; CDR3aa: CSVTGQGITEAFF; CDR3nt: TGCAGCGTGACCGGACAGGGTATCACTGAAGCTTTCTTT
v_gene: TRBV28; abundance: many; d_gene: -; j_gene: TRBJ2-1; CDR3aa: CASSWGGGGILEQFF; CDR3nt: TGTGCCAGCAGCTGGGGAGGGGGCGGCATTCTTGAGCAGTTCTTC
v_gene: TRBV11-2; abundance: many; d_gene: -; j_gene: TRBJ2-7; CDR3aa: CASSSYKEQYF; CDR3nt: TGTGCCAGCAGCTCCTACAAAGAGCAGTACTTC
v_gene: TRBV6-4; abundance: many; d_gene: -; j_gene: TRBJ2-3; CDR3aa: CASMPGPRRGTQYF; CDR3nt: TGTGCCAGCATGCCGGGCCCAAGGCGCGGTACGCAGTATTTT
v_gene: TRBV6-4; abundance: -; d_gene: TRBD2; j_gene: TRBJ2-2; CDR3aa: CASSGLAGAGELFF; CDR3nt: TGTGCCAGCAGCGGACTAGCTGGCGCCGGGGAGCTGTTTTTT
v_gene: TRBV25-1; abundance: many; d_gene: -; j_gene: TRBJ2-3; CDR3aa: CASSTPGRGTDTQYF; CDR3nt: TGTGCCAGCAGTACACCGGGAAGAGGCACAGATACGCAGTATTTT
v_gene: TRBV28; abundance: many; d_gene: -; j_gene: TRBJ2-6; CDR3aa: CASHLTSAGANVLTF; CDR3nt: TGTGCCAGCCACCTTACTTCGGCTGGGGCCAACGTCCTGACTTTC
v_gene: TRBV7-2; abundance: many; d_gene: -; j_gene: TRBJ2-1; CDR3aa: CASSLSIYNEQFF; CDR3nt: TGTGCCAGCAGCTTAAGTATTTACAATGAGCAGTTCTTC
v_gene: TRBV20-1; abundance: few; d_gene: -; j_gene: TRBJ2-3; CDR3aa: CSAPPTQSGTQYF; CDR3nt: TGCAGTGCCCCGCCGACCCAATCGGGTACGCAGTATTTT
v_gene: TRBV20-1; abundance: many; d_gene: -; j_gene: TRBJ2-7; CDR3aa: CSASGTGVYEQYF; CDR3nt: TGCAGTGCCAGCGGGACAGGTGTTTACGAGCAGTACTTC
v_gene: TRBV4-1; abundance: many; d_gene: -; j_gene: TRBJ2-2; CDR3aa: CASSQDPRTYPGAGELFF; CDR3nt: TGCGCCAGCAGCCAAGATCCCCGGACCTACCCAGGGGCCGGGGAGCTGTTTTTT
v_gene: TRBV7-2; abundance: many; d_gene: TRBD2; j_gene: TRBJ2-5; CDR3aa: CASSLDLSTSGSRGTQYF; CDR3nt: TGTGCCAGCAGCTTAGATCTATCGACTAGCGGGAGCAGAGGTACCCAGTACTTC
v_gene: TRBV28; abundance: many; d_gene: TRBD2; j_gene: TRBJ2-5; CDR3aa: CASSSTPRGTSGRAGETQYF; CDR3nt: TGTGCCAGCAGCTCCACCCCACGTGGGACTAGCGGGAGGGCCGGGGAGACCCAGTACTTC
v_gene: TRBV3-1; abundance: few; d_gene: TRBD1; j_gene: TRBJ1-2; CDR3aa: CASSPWDSYGYTF; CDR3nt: TGTGCCAGCAGCCCCTGGGACAGCTATGGCTACACCTTC
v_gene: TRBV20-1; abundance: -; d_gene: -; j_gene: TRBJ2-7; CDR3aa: CSARDGGTSSYEQYF; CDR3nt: TGCAGTGCTAGAGACGGGGGAACTAGCTCCTACGAGCAGTACTTC
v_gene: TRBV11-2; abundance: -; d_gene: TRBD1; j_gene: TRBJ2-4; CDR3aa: CASSSGGASKNIQYF; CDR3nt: TGTGCCAGCAGCTCAGGGGGCGCCTCCAAAAACATTCAGTACTTC
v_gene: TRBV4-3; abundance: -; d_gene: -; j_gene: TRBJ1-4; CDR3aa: CASSQTQGIPNEKLFF; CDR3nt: TGCGCCAGCAGCCAAACACAGGGAATTCCTAATGAAAAACTGTTTTTT
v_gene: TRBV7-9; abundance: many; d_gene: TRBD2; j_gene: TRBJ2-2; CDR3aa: CASWGLANTGELFF; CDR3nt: TGTGCCAGCTGGGGACTAGCGAACACCGGGGAGCTGTTTTTT
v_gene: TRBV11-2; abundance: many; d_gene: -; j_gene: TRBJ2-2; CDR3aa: CASSLDRVGELFF; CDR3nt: TGTGCCAGCAGCTTAGACCGGGTCGGGGAGCTGTTTTTT
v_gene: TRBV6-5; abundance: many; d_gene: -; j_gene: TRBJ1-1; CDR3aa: CASSRQGTNTEAFF; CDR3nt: TGTGCCAGCAGTCGCCAGGGGACTAACACTGAAGCTTTCTTT